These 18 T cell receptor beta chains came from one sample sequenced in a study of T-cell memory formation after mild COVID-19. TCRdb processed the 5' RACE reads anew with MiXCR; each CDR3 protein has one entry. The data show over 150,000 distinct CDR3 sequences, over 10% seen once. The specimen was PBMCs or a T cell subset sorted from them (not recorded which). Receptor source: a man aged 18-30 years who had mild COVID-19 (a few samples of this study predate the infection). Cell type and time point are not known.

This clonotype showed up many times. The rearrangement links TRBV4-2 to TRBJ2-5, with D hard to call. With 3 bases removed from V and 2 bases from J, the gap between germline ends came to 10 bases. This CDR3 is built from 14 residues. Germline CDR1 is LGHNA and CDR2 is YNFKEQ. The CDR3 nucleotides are TGTGCCAGCAGCCAGAATCTTGGGCAAGAGACCCAGTACTTC. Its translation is CASSQNLGQETQYF.

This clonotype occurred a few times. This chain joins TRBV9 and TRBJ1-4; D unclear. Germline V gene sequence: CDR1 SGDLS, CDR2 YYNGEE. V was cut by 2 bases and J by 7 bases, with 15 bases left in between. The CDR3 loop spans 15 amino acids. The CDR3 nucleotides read TGTGCCAGCAGCGTTTCTTCACTATGGGGTGAAAAACTGTTTTTT. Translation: CASSVSSLWGEKLFF.

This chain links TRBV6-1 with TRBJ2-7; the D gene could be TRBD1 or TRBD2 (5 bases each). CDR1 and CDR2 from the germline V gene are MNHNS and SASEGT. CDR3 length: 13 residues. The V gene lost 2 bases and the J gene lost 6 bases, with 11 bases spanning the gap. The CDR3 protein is CASSEIRESEQYF. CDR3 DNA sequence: TGTGCCAGCAGTGAAATCAGGGAGAGCGAGCAGTACTTC.

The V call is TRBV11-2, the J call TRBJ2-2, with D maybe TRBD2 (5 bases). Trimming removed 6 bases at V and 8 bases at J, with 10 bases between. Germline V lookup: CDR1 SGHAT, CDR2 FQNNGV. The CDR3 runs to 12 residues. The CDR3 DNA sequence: TGTGCCAGCAGGAGAGGGTCTGGGGAGCTGTTTTTT. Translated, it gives CASRRGSGELFF.

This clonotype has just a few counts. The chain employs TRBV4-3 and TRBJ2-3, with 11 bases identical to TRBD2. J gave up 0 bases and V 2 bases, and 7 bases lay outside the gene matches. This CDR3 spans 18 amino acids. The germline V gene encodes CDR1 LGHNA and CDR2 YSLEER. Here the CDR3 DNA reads TGCGCCAGCAGCCAACAACTAGCGGGGGACTCCAGCACAGATACGCAGTATTTT. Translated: CASSQQLAGDSSTDTQYF.

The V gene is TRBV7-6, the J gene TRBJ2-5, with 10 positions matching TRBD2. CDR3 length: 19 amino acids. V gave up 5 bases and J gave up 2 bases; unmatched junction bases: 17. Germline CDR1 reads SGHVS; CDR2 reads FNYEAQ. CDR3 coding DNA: TGTGCCAGCAGCCCCCGGTTACAGGGTGAGCGGGGGGGACAAGAGACCCAGTACTTC. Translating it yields CASSPRLQGERGGQETQYF.

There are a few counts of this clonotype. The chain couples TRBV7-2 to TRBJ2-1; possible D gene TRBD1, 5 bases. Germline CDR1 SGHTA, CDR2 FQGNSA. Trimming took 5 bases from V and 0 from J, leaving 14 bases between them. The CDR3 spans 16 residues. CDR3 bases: TGTGCCAGCAGCCCCCACAGGCGGAGCTCCTACAATGAGCAGTTCTTC. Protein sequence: CASSPHRRSSYNEQFF.

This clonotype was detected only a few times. The CDR3 region has the DNA TGTGCCAGCAGCCAACAAGGACTAGCGGGGGCAGATACGCAGTATTTT. It is translated as CASSQQGLAGADTQYF. The chain couples TRBV5-6 to TRBJ2-3; 13 nucleotides agree with TRBD2. Germline lookup yields CDR1 SGHDT and CDR2 YYEEEE. V trimming: 4 bases; J trimming: 4 bases; junction bases outside the gene matches: 6. The CDR3 is 16 residues long.

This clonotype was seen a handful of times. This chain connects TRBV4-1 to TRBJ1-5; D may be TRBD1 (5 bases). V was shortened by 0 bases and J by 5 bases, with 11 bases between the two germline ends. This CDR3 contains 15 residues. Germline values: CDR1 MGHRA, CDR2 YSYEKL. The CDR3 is CASSQEGGGDQPQHF. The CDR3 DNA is TGCGCCAGCAGCCAAGAGGGTGGAGGGGATCAGCCCCAGCATTTT.

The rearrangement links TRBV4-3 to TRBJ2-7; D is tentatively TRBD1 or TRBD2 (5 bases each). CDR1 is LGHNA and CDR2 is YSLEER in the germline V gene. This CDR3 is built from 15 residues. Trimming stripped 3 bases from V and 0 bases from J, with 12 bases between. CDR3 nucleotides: TGCGCCAGCAGCCAGACGTGGGGGTCCTCCTACGAGCAGTACGTC. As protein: CASSQTWGSSYEQYV.

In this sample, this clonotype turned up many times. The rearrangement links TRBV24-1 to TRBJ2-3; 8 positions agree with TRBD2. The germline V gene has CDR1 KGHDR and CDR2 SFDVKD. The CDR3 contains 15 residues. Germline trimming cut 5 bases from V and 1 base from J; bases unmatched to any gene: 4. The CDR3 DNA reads TGTGCCACCAGTGTGGCGGGGGGAGGCACAGATACGCAGTATTTT. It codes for CATSVAGGGTDTQYF.

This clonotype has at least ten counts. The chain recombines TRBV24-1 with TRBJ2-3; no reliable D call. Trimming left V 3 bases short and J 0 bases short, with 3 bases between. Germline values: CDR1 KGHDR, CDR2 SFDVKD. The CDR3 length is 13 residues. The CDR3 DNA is TGTGCCACCAGTGATGGGAGCACAGATACGCAGTATTTT. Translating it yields CATSDGSTDTQYF.

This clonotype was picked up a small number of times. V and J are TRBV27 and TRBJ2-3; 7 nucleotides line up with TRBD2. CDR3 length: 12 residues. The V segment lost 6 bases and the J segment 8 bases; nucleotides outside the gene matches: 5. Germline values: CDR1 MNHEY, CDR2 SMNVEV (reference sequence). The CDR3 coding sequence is TGTGCCAGCAGACCCCCGGGGGGTACGCAGTATTTT. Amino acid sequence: CASRPPGGTQYF.

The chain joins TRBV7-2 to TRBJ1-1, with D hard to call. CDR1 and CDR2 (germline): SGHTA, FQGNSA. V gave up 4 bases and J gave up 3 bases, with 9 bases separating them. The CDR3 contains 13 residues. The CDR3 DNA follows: TGTGCCAGCAGCTCCCATCGGGACACTGAAGCTTTCTTT. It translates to CASSSHRDTEAFF. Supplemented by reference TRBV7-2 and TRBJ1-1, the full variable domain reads GAGVSQSPSNKVTEKGKDVELRCDPISGHTALYWYRQSLGQGLEFLIYFQGNSAPDKSGLPSDRFSAERTGGSVSTLTIQRTQQEDSAVYLCASSSHRDTEAFFGQGTRLTVV.

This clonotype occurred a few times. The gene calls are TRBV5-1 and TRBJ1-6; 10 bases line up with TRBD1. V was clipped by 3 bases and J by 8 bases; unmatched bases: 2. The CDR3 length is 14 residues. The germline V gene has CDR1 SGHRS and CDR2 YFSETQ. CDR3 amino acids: CASSSDRGDSPLHF. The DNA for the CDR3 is TGCGCCAGCAGCTCGGACAGGGGGGATTCACCCCTCCACTTT.

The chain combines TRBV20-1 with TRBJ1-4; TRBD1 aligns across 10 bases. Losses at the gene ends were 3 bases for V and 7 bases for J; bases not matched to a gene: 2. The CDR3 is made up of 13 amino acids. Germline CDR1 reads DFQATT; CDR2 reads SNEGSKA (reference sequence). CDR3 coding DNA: TGCAGTGCTAGGACAGGGGGCATTGAAAAACTGTTTTTT. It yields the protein CSARTGGIEKLFF.

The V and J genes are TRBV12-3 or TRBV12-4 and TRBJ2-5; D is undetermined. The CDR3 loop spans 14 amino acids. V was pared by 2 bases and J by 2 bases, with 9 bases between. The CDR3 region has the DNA TGTGCCAGCAGTTTAAGGGTTCTTCAAGAGACCCAGTACTTC. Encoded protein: CASSLRVLQETQYF.

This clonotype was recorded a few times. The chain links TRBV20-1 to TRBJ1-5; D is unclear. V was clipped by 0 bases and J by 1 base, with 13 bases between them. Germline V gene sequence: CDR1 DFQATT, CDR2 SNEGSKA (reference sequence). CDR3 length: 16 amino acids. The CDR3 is CSAREWARGSNQPQHF. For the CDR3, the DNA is TGCAGTGCTAGAGAATGGGCGAGAGGGAGCAATCAGCCCCAGCATTTT.